Below, 27 T cell receptor beta chains from the same sample are listed, as sequenced in a study of identifying expanded T cells in peripheral blood. Here immunoSEQ multiplex PCR was the method, and the copy in TCRdb shows in-frame clones only, minus some. The sample holds 60,000 to 70,000 clones, about 90% seen once. The sample was blood. The origin of the receptors is a person between 18 and 70 years old in good health.

The chain employs TRBV2 and TRBJ2-5, with 10 bases lining up with TRBD1. Per germline, CDR1 SNHLY and CDR2 FYNNEI. The CDR3 is made up of 14 amino acids. J lost 7 bases, V lost 5 bases, and 7 bases had no gene match. The CDR3 loop is CASSMTGGSGTQYF. CDR3 coding DNA: TGTGCCAGCAGTATGACAGGGGGCTCTGGGACCCAGTACTTC.

The chain has TRBV21-1 and TRBJ2-5. TRBV21-1 is listed as a pseudogene. The CDR3 runs 13 residues. The CDR3 is CANDLSQEETQYF. CDR3 nucleotides: TGTGCCAACGACTTGTCCCAGGAAGAGACCCAGTACTTC.

This clone was found once. The chain couples TRBV5-1 to TRBJ2-1; D might be TRBD1 (8 bases). The V gene lost 4 bases and the J gene lost 8 bases, with 13 bases spanning the gap. Germline assignment: CDR1 SGHRS and CDR2 YFSETQ. CDR3 length equals 13 residues. The CDR3 bases are TGCGCCAGCAGCCGGACAGGGAGGGATGAGCAGTTCTTC. Protein: CASSRTGRDEQFF.

This chain links TRBV9 with TRBJ2-2; TRBD1 matches at 8 bases. The V and J ends lost 4 bases and 0 bases, in that order; junction bases with no gene match: 11. The CDR3 totals 18 residues. Germline V CDR1 and CDR2: SGDLS, YYNGEE. The chain's CDR3 is CASSFRSQGASNTGELFF. Written as DNA, the CDR3 is TGTGCCAGCAGCTTCCGAAGTCAGGGGGCATCGAACACCGGGGAGCTGTTTTTT.

V is TRBV25-1 and J is TRBJ1-6; D is unclear. Germline V gene lookup returns CDR1 MGHDK and CDR2 SYGVNS. The CDR3 sequence is 13 residues long. V was shortened by 5 bases and J by 7 bases, with 9 bases between the two germline ends. For the CDR3, the DNA is TGTGCCAGCAGTACCCTTTGGAATTCACCCCTCCACTTT. Amino acids: CASSTLWNSPLHF.

The chain is built from TRBV6-1 and TRBJ1-1; no firm D call. Germline lookup yields CDR1 MNHNS and CDR2 SASEGT. This CDR3 has 14 amino acids. The ends were cut back, 8 bases at V and 0 bases at J, with 13 bases in the middle. The CDR3 bases are TGTGCCAGCTTAATGAGATCCATGAACACTGAAGCTTTCTTT. Its protein product is CASLMRSMNTEAFF.

V gene TRBV9 combines with J gene TRBJ1-1, with D possibly TRBD1 on 6 matching bases. The CDR3 is 14 residues long. The V gene lost 0 bases and the J gene lost 7 bases, with 13 bases spanning the gap. Germline CDR1 reads SGDLS; CDR2 reads YYNGEE. In nucleotides, the CDR3 is TGTGCCAGCAGCGTAGACCCCGGGGGCAGTGAAGCTTTCTTT. This codes for CASSVDPGGSEAFF.

The chain couples TRBV10-3 to TRBJ2-5, with 7 bases that match TRBD2. CDR3 length: 17 residues. Germline V CDR1 and CDR2: ENHRY, SYGVKD. The V segment lost 4 bases and the J segment 2 bases; nucleotides outside the gene matches: 13. CDR3 sequence: CAISGGSGINRQETQYF. In DNA form, the CDR3 reads TGTGCCATCAGTGGCGGCAGCGGGATCAACAGACAAGAGACCCAGTACTTC.

The rearrangement uses TRBV27 and TRBJ2-2, with 12 bases aligning to TRBD2. Germline V gives CDR1 MNHEY, CDR2 SMNVEV (reference sequence). The V segment lost 2 bases and the J segment 3 bases; nucleotides outside the gene matches: 4. The CDR3 contains 17 residues. CDR3 residues: CASSLGTSGFDTGELFF. The CDR3 coding sequence is TGTGCCAGCAGTTTAGGGACTAGCGGGTTCGACACCGGGGAGCTGTTTTTT.

This chain joins TRBV18 and TRBJ1-1, with 7 bases that match TRBD1. Germline trimming cut 3 bases from V and 5 bases from J; bases unmatched to any gene: 12. This CDR3 region has 16 residues. The germline gives CDR1 KGHSH, CDR2 LQKENI. CDR3 in amino acids: CASSPLPQGEGTEAFF. CDR3 in DNA: TGTGCCAGCTCACCTCTACCCCAGGGGGAAGGTACTGAAGCTTTCTTT.

The V and J genes are TRBV25-1 and TRBJ2-3; D perhaps matches TRBD2 (6 bases). Germline-derived CDR1 and CDR2 are MGHDK and SYGVNS. The V end lost 6 bases, the J end lost 6 bases, and 19 bases lay between the germline ends. The CDR3 runs 15 residues. The CDR3 protein is CASSTSGGPRDTQYF. CDR3 sequence (DNA): TGTGCCAGCAGCACTTCCGGGGGACCCCGCGATACGCAGTATTTT.

There are many counts of this clone. V and J are TRBV6-1 and TRBJ2-7; TRBD2 aligns across 10 bases. This CDR3 contains 15 residues. J lost 2 bases, V lost 1 base, and 2 bases had no gene match. CDR1 is MNHNS and CDR2 is SASEGT in the germline V gene. The CDR3, as DNA: TGTGCCAGCAGTGAAGGGACTAGCGGTCCCTACGAGCAGTACTTC. Translation gives CASSEGTSGPYEQYF.

The V and J genes are TRBV27 and TRBJ1-3; 7 nucleotides line up with TRBD1. Germline CDR1 reads MNHEY; CDR2 reads SMNVEV (reference sequence). The CDR3 contains 19 residues. The trim removed 7 bases at V and 0 bases at J, leaving 18 bases unmatched. The chain's CDR3 is CASTRDRNEPRTSGNTIYF. The CDR3 DNA reads TGTGCCAGCACCCGGGACAGAAATGAACCACGAACCTCTGGAAACACCATATATTTT.

The chain has TRBV30 and TRBJ2-5, with 8 bases fitting TRBD1. CDR3 size: 14 residues. Losses at the gene ends were 3 bases for V and 2 bases for J; bases not matched to a gene: 5. CDR1 is GTSNPN, CDR2 SVGIG, per germline (reference sequence). In nucleotides, the CDR3 is TGTGCCTGGAGCATGGGGACAGGTCAAGAGACCCAGTACTTC. As protein: CAWSMGTGQETQYF.

The chain recombines TRBV7-2 with TRBJ2-1; 7 bases match TRBD2. The CDR3 has 14 amino acids. With V trimmed by 4 bases and J by 6 bases, 6 bases remained unmatched. Per the germline V gene, CDR1 is SGHTA and CDR2 is FQGNSA. CDR3 protein: CASSWRPSGNEQFF. The CDR3 DNA is TGTGCCAGCAGCTGGCGCCCTAGCGGCAATGAGCAGTTCTTC. The full variable domain, completed using reference TRBV7-2 and TRBJ2-1, is GAGVSQSPSNKVTEKGKDVELRCDPISGHTALYWYRQSLGQGLEFLIYFQGNSAPDKSGLPSDRFSAERTGGSVSTLTIQRTQQEDSAVYLCASSWRPSGNEQFFGPGTRLTVL.

This rearrangement joins TRBV29-1 to TRBJ2-3; TRBD2 matches at 9 bases. V trimming: 5 bases; J trimming: 1 base; junction bases outside the gene matches: 1. The V gene's germline CDR1 is SQVTM and CDR2 ANQGSEA. The CDR3 is 13 amino acids. CDR3 sequence reads: CSVIAGGTDTQYF. In nucleotides, the CDR3 is TGCAGCGTTATAGCGGGGGGCACAGATACGCAGTATTTT.

This chain joins TRBV28 and TRBJ2-5; D gene ambiguous. CDR3 size: 14 residues. V shed 5 bases and J shed 1 base, with 11 bases lying between them. The germline CDR1 and CDR2 sequences are MDHEN and SYDVKM. This chain's CDR3 is CASSPALGQETQYF. The CDR3 coding sequence is TGTGCCAGCAGTCCGGCCCTGGGCCAAGAGACCCAGTACTTC.

In this sample, this clone turned up a few times. The chain recombines TRBV16 with TRBJ1-5; D may be TRBD1 (6 bases). Germline values: CDR1 KGHSY, CDR2 FQNENV. The CDR3 sequence is 15 residues long. Trimming removed 4 bases at V and 3 bases at J, with 13 bases between. This CDR3 reads CASSRRTAINQPQHF. The CDR3 DNA reads TGTGCCAGCAGCCGCAGGACAGCGATCAATCAGCCCCAGCATTTT. Full variable domain (missing parts from reference TRBV16 and TRBJ1-5): GEEVAQTPKHLVRGEGQKAKLYCAPIKGHSYVFWYQQVLKNEFKFLISFQNENVFDETGMPKERFSAKCLPNSPCSLEIQATKLEDSAVYFCASSRRTAINQPQHFGDGTRLSIL.

This sequence joins TRBV28 and TRBJ2-3; D is uncertain. CDR3 size: 15 residues. The V end was cut by 4 bases, the J end by 0 bases, with 11 bases between. Germline loops: CDR1 MDHEN, CDR2 SYDVKM. DNA for the CDR3: TGTGCCAGCAGTTCTTTGAGCGCAAGCACAGATACGCAGTATTTT. Translating it yields CASSSLSASTDTQYF.

The CDR3 protein is CASSVAGATNEKLFF. The CDR3 region has the DNA TGTGCCAGCAGCGTAGCCGGAGCAACTAATGAAAAACTGTTTTTT. The chain carries TRBV9 and TRBJ1-4; D unresolved. Germline lookup yields CDR1 SGDLS and CDR2 YYNGEE. V lost 0 bases, J lost 0 bases, and 6 bases lay in between. The CDR3 sequence is 15 residues long. Full variable domain (outside the CDR3, taken from reference TRBV9 and TRBJ1-4): DSGVTQTPKHLITATGQRVTLRCSPRSGDLSVYWYQQSLDQGLQFLIQYYNGEERAKGNILERFSAQQFPDLHSELNLSSLELGDSALYFCASSVAGATNEKLFFGSGTQLSVL.

The chain links TRBV7-7 to TRBJ2-6; TRBD1 matches 7 bases. The germline CDR1 and CDR2 sequences are SSHAT and FNYEAQ (reference sequence). The trim removed 0 bases at V and 0 bases at J, leaving 8 bases unmatched. The CDR3 extends over 19 amino acids. CDR3 residues: CASSLAGTVVSSGANVLTF. The CDR3 bases are TGTGCCAGCAGCTTAGCGGGGACAGTGGTCAGCTCTGGGGCCAACGTCCTGACTTTC. Full variable domain (outside the CDR3, taken from reference TRBV7-7 and TRBJ2-6): GAGVSQSPRYKVTKRGQDVTLRCDPISSHATLYWYQQALGQGPEFLTYFNYEAQPDKSGLPSDRFSAERPEGSISTLTIQRTEQRDSAMYRCASSLAGTVVSSGANVLTFGAGSRLTVL.

The V gene is TRBV18, the J gene TRBJ2-7, with D possibly TRBD2 on 6 matching bases. Germline CDR1 reads KGHSH; CDR2 reads LQKENI. V was cut by 0 bases and J by 2 bases, with 14 bases left in between. This CDR3 region has 16 residues. The CDR3 spells CASSPPTGTGTYEQYF. As DNA, the CDR3 is TGTGCCAGCTCACCACCGACCGGGACTGGGACCTACGAGCAGTACTTC. Filled out from reference TRBV18 and TRBJ2-7, the complete variable domain reads NAGVMQNPRHLVRRRGQEARLRCSPMKGHSHVYWYRQLPEEGLKFMVYLQKENIIDESGMPKERFSAEFPKEGPSILRIQQVVRGDSAAYFCASSPPTGTGTYEQYFGPGTRLTVT.

The chain carries TRBV18 and TRBJ2-1; TRBD2 might be the D (5 bases). Looked up from germline, CDR1 is KGHSH and CDR2 is LQKENI. V dropped 6 bases and J dropped 10 bases, with 31 bases sitting between them. The CDR3 loop spans 18 amino acids. CDR3 amino acids: CASSHGRRFRSTQSEQFF. CDR3 DNA sequence: TGTGCCAGCTCGCACGGGCGGAGGTTCCGGAGTACCCAATCCGAGCAGTTCTTC.

This clone has only one observation. The rearrangement joins TRBV6-1 to TRBJ2-1; maybe TRBD1 (8 bases). This CDR3 is 13 amino acids long. V lost 9 bases and J 4 bases, leaving 13 bases between the germline ends. Germline V lookup: CDR1 MNHNS, CDR2 SASEGT. The CDR3 nucleotides are TGTGCCAGGGGGGGGACAGGATACAATGAGCAGTTCTTC. Its protein product is CARGGTGYNEQFF.

V and J are TRBV14 and TRBJ2-5; 9 bases agree with TRBD1. V was clipped by 4 bases and J by 6 bases; unmatched bases: 9. The CDR3 has 15 amino acids. CDR1 is SGHDN, CDR2 FVKESK, per germline. The chain's CDR3 is CASSPLTGGFQTQYF. CDR3 in DNA: TGTGCCAGCAGCCCTTTGACAGGGGGTTTTCAGACCCAGTACTTC.

The rearrangement links TRBV15 to TRBJ2-5, with D possibly TRBD1 on 7 matching bases. The germline V and J ends were trimmed by 5 bases and 1 base, with 14 bases remaining between them. This CDR3 is 15 amino acids long. CDR1 and CDR2 from the germline V gene are LNHNV and YYDKDF (reference sequence). Here the CDR3 DNA reads TGTGCCACCAGCCCCCGGGGGACAGTCCAAGAGACCCAGTACTTC. It is translated as CATSPRGTVQETQYF.

The chain combines TRBV6-5 with TRBJ2-5; perhaps TRBD1 as D (6 bases). This CDR3 has 14 amino acids. V was clipped by 2 bases and J by 5 bases, with 12 bases between them. From germline, CDR1 is MNHEY and CDR2 SVGAGI. The CDR3 reads CASSYQGRGETQYF. In DNA form, the CDR3 reads TGTGCCAGCAGTTACCAAGGCAGGGGTGAGACCCAGTACTTC.